One sample yielded the 26 T cell receptor beta chains listed below, sequenced in a study of PD-1 blockade in classical Hodgkin lymphoma. This table comes from immunoSEQ multiplex PCR, and its TCRdb copy is limited to in-frame clones, with some not included. The sample has about 27,000 clones, approximately 80% seen once. All trial patients relapsed after autologous stem cell transplantation. Thawed PBMCs yielded CD4+ T cells through magnetic negative selection. The sample here was CD4+ T cells from blood, taken at baseline. The receptors here all came from a human donor with classical Hodgkin lymphoma.

This chain uses TRBV2 with TRBJ2-5, with a possible D match to TRBD2 (6 bases). The CDR3 contains 13 residues. Deletions cut 10 bases from V and 5 bases from J, with 17 bases between. In germline, CDR1 is SNHLY, CDR2 FYNNEI. DNA of the CDR3: TGTGCCATCCGCCCGGGACTCGGGGAGACCCAGTACTTC. Its protein product is CAIRPGLGETQYF.

The V call is TRBV5-6, the J call TRBJ1-2, with 8 nucleotides matching TRBD1. Trimming at V came to 0 bases and at J to 8 bases, leaving 3 bases not matched to a gene. The CDR3 totals 13 residues. Looked up from germline, CDR1 is SGHDT and CDR2 is YYEEEE. CDR3 bases: TGTGCCAGCAGCTTGGTCAGGGGGCACGGCTACACCTTC. Translation: CASSLVRGHGYTF.

The chain is built from TRBV15 and TRBJ1-2; D is uncertain. V was cut by 1 base and J by 11 bases, with 8 bases left in between. The CDR3 is 11 amino acids. Germline V gene sequence: CDR1 LNHNV, CDR2 YYDKDF (reference sequence). The CDR3 loop is CATSRGVQYTF. In nucleotides, the CDR3 is TGTGCCACCAGCAGAGGGGTCCAGTACACCTTC. The variable domain in full, with the rest retrieved from reference TRBV15 and TRBJ1-2, is DAMVIQNPRYQVTQFGKPVTLSCSQTLNHNVMYWYQQKSSQAPKLLFHYYDKDFNNEADTPDNFQSRRPNTSFCFLDIRSPGLGDTAMYLCATSRGVQYTFGSGTRLTVV.

The V and J genes are TRBV6-6 and TRBJ1-6; 8 bases match TRBD1. The germline gives CDR1 MNHNY, CDR2 SVGAGI (reference sequence). V shed 5 bases and J 7 bases; nucleotides not matched to a gene: 7. The CDR3 loop spans 15 amino acids. The CDR3 bases are TGTGCCAGCAGTCCCCGAACAGGGGGAAATTCACCCCTCCACTTT. This codes for CASSPRTGGNSPLHF.

J is TRBJ2-3 and V is TRBV11-3, with a possible D match to TRBD2 (6 bases). CDR1 and CDR2 from the germline V gene are SGHNT and YENEEA. The V gene lost 6 bases and the J gene lost 0 bases, with 13 bases spanning the gap. There are 15 residues in the CDR3. DNA for the CDR3: TGTGCCAGCAGTGGAGGGGCGGGTAGCACAGATACGCAGTATTTT. Translation: CASSGGAGSTDTQYF. Complete variable domain (other parts from reference TRBV11-3 and TRBJ2-3): EAGVVQSPRYKIIEKKQPVAFWCNPISGHNTLYWYLQNLGQGPELLIRYENEEAVDDSQLPKDRFSAERLKGVDSTLKIQPAELGDSAVYLCASSGGAGSTDTQYFGPGTRLTVL.

The chain uses TRBV28 and TRBJ2-5; D might be TRBD1 (6 bases). CDR1 MDHEN and CDR2 SYDVKM come from the germline V gene. This CDR3 contains 12 residues. V lost 3 bases, J lost 4 bases, and 6 bases lay in between. The CDR3 is CASSFRGETQYF. The CDR3 coding sequence is TGTGCCAGCAGTTTCAGGGGAGAGACCCAGTACTTC.

The V and J genes are TRBV5-4 and TRBJ1-6; D remains unclear. The CDR3 extends over 14 amino acids. The V end was cut by 0 bases, the J end by 10 bases, with 11 bases between. CDR1 is SGHNT, CDR2 YYREEE, per germline (reference sequence). DNA of the CDR3: TGTGCCAGCAGCTTGGCAACCACAGAGTCACCCCTCCACTTT. Amino acids: CASSLATTESPLHF. Variable domain in full (rest from reference TRBV5-4 and TRBJ1-6): ETGVTQSPTHLIKTRGQQVTLRCSSQSGHNTVSWYQQALGQGPQFIFQYYREEENGRGNFPPRFSGLQFPNYSSELNVNALELDDSALYLCASSLATTESPLHFGNGTRLTVT.

The J gene is TRBJ1-3, the V gene TRBV6-5; 7 positions match TRBD1. This CDR3 comprises 15 residues. V lost 7 bases, J lost 0 bases, and 6 bases stayed unmatched. CDR1 and CDR2 from the germline V gene are MNHEY and SVGAGI. CDR3 DNA: TGTGCCAGCATTGGACAGGAGAGCTCTGGAAACACCATATATTTT. The encoded protein is CASIGQESSGNTIYF.

This rearrangement joins TRBV7-2 to TRBJ2-1; no reliable D call. The length of the CDR3 is 11 residues. CDR1 is SGHTA and CDR2 is FQGNSA in the germline V gene. The V gene lost 2 bases and the J gene lost 11 bases, with 7 bases spanning the gap. Here the CDR3 reads CASSLMRKQFF. CDR3 sequence (DNA): TGTGCCAGCAGCTTAATGAGAAAGCAGTTCTTC.

The chain joins TRBV18 to TRBJ2-3; 11 nucleotides agree with TRBD2. Germline lookup yields CDR1 KGHSH and CDR2 LQKENI. Losses at the gene ends were 2 bases for V and 2 bases for J; bases not matched to a gene: 3. The CDR3 runs to 16 residues. For the CDR3, the DNA is TGTGCCAGCTCACCATTTAGCGGGGGGGACACAGATACGCAGTATTTT. Its protein is CASSPFSGGDTDTQYF.

CDR3 DNA sequence: TGTGCCAGCAGCCTATATAGCGGGGGAAACAATGAGCAGTTCTTC. The encoded protein is CASSLYSGGNNEQFF. The chain couples TRBV7-2 to TRBJ2-1; 9 bases agree with TRBD2. Germline V gene sequence: CDR1 SGHTA, CDR2 FQGNSA. Unmatched junction bases numbered 7, after V lost 5 bases and J lost 5 bases. CDR3 length equals 15 residues.

The genes are TRBV7-7 and TRBJ2-7; D is possibly TRBD1 (6 bases). CDR1 is SSHAT and CDR2 is FNYEAQ in the germline V gene (reference sequence). The germline V and J ends were trimmed by 5 bases and 2 bases, with 13 bases remaining between them. The CDR3 is 14 amino acids. The CDR3 loop is CASSPGTRPYEQYF. The CDR3 DNA reads as TGTGCCAGCAGCCCCGGGACACGACCCTACGAGCAGTACTTC.

J is TRBJ1-5 and V is TRBV4-2, with D unresolved. Trimming shortened V by 1 base and J by 4 bases, and 5 bases separated the two germline ends. CDR3 length equals 13 residues. Per germline, CDR1 LGHNA and CDR2 YNFKEQ. CDR3 sequence reads: CASSQGVNQPQHF. As DNA, the CDR3 is TGTGCCAGCAGCCAAGGAGTAAATCAGCCCCAGCATTTT.

The gene calls are TRBV11-2 and TRBJ2-7; TRBD1 matches 7 bases. The germline CDR1 and CDR2 sequences are SGHAT and FQNNGV. CDR3 length: 15 amino acids. Trimming cost V 4 bases and J 9 bases; bases outside gene matches: 15. The CDR3 DNA is TGTGCCAGCAGCTCGAACCGGGACAGCGGCAAAAGGCAGTACTTC. Translation gives CASSSNRDSGKRQYF.

J is TRBJ2-3 and V is TRBV6-5, with 11 bases matching TRBD2. Germline loops: CDR1 MNHEY, CDR2 SVGAGI. The CDR3 totals 16 residues. Unmatched junction bases numbered 4, after V lost 1 base and J lost 4 bases. The CDR3 bases are TGTGCCAGCAGTTACTATAGCGGGGGGGGTCCAGATACGCAGTATTTT. The encoded protein is CASSYYSGGGPDTQYF.

V is TRBV4-2 and J is TRBJ2-5, with 8 bases lining up with TRBD2. The trim removed 4 bases at V and 7 bases at J, leaving 20 bases unmatched. The V gene's germline CDR1 is LGHNA and CDR2 YNFKEQ. This CDR3 is 18 amino acids long. The CDR3 bases are TGTGCCAGCAGCCGGACGGGTGCGTCGGGGGGGCCGCTTGTGACCCAGTACTTC. It is translated as CASSRTGASGGPLVTQYF.

The V gene is TRBV19, the J gene TRBJ1-2; perhaps TRBD1 as D (5 bases). The CDR3 totals 15 residues. Trimming removed 4 bases from V and 3 bases from J, with 15 bases in between. Germline CDR1 and CDR2: LNHDA and SQIVND (reference sequence). The CDR3 reads CASSTSGTWHYGYTF. The CDR3 bases are TGTGCCAGTAGTACCTCCGGGACCTGGCACTATGGCTACACCTTC.

V usage is TRBV30 and J usage is TRBJ2-3; no clear D. The V end lost 2 bases, the J end lost 2 bases, and 5 bases lay between the germline ends. The CDR3 is 12 residues long. The germline gives CDR1 GTSNPN, CDR2 SVGIG (reference sequence). The chain's CDR3 is CAWSIATDTQYF. The CDR3 DNA is TGTGCCTGGAGTATCGCCACAGATACGCAGTATTTT.

The chain is built from TRBV7-2 and TRBJ2-5; 9 bases line up with TRBD2. The germline V gene encodes CDR1 SGHTA and CDR2 FQGNSA. The CDR3 runs 13 residues. With 5 bases clipped from V and 4 bases from J, the junction kept 2 bases outside the gene matches. CDR3 in DNA: TGTGCCAGCAGCCGCGGGGGGGGAGAGACCCAGTACTTC. Translation: CASSRGGGETQYF.

This chain's CDR3 is CASSPARVRGDNSPLHF. CDR3 DNA sequence: TGTGCCAGCTCACCGGCGAGGGTTCGCGGCGATAATTCACCCCTCCACTTT. This chain links TRBV18 with TRBJ1-6, with no clear D. The germline V gene has CDR1 KGHSH and CDR2 LQKENI. The V gene lost 3 bases and the J gene lost 5 bases, with 17 bases spanning the gap. The CDR3 spans 17 residues.

This chain links TRBV28 with TRBJ2-7, with a weak D call TRBD1 (6 bases). The CDR3 sequence is 13 residues long. V lost 5 bases and J 4 bases, leaving 12 bases between the germline ends. CDR1 MDHEN and CDR2 SYDVKM come from the germline V gene. The CDR3 here is CASSLGAWYEQYF. CDR3 DNA sequence: TGTGCCAGCAGTCTGGGGGCCTGGTACGAGCAGTACTTC.

The V and J genes are TRBV6-5 and TRBJ2-7; 7 bases match TRBD1. This CDR3 spans 14 amino acids. The junction had 5 bases not matched to a gene; V was cut back by 5 bases and J by 1 base. Germline CDR1 is MNHEY and CDR2 is SVGAGI. CDR3 in DNA: TGTGCCAGCAGTCGGACAGGTCTTTCCTACGAGCAGTACTTC. Protein sequence: CASSRTGLSYEQYF.

The CDR3 DNA is TGTGCCAGCACTCTTGGTACAGCGTACACCGGGGAGCTGTTTTTT. This codes for CASTLGTAYTGELFF. The chain couples TRBV27 to TRBJ2-2; unclear D gene. V was clipped by 7 bases and J by 3 bases, with 15 bases between them. CDR3 length equals 15 residues. Germline V lookup: CDR1 MNHEY, CDR2 SMNVEV (reference sequence).

This clone was counted only a few times. This chain uses TRBV21-1 with TRBJ1-3; TRBD1 was called by the table and not checked on the DNA. TRBV21-1 is termed a pseudogene. The CDR3 covers 12 residues. CDR3 in DNA: TGTGCCAGCAGCCCAATCGACAGGGGAGAATATTTT. Translating gives CASSPIDRGEYF.

The V and J genes are TRBV6-5 and TRBJ1-2; 10 bases are a match to TRBD1. The CDR3 contains 15 residues. The germline CDR1 and CDR2 sequences are MNHEY and SVGAGI. V lost 5 bases and J lost 1; bases outside the gene matches: 4. This chain's CDR3 is CASSRDRGLNYGYTF. The CDR3 DNA follows: TGTGCCAGCAGTCGGGACAGGGGCCTTAACTATGGCTACACCTTC.

The chain carries TRBV29-1 and TRBJ1-2; 10 bases align to TRBD1. CDR1 SQVTM and CDR2 ANQGSEA come from the germline V gene. V shed 7 bases, J shed 7 bases, and the junction held 18 bases outside the gene matches. This CDR3 region has 16 residues. The DNA for the CDR3 is TGCAGCGGTGGTGGGACAGGGGCGGTGGTGGGTTCTGGCTACACCTTC. Amino acids: CSGGGTGAVVGSGYTF.